This passage covers 9 T cell receptor beta chains from one sample sequenced in a study of blood T cell repertoires in COVID-19. Assay: immunoSEQ multiplex PCR; the TCRdb copy retains only in-frame clones and omits some. The data contain 75,000 to 95,000 clones, 75% to 85% of them singletons. The source material was peripheral blood. These TCRs come from a man aged 55 to 70 with acute or convalescent COVID-19.

A single count supports this clone. V gene TRBV7-9 combines with J gene TRBJ1-2; TRBD1 matches at 7 bases. J lost 8 bases, V lost 6 bases, and 24 bases had no gene match. The CDR3 extends over 18 amino acids. From germline, CDR1 is SEHNR and CDR2 FQNEAQ (reference sequence). The CDR3 DNA follows: TGTGCCAGCAGACCCCTCTCGACAGGGTTCAGGACGAATCGAGGCTACACCTTC. Its protein product is CASRPLSTGFRTNRGYTF.

The V gene is TRBV10-3, the J gene TRBJ1-1, with no clear D. Per the germline V gene, CDR1 is ENHRY and CDR2 is SYGVKD. Trimming pared 2 bases from V and 3 bases from J, leaving 10 bases between. This CDR3 has 14 residues. CDR3: CAISEGLRDTEAFF. The CDR3 DNA reads TGTGCCATCAGTGAGGGACTGCGGGACACTGAAGCTTTCTTT.

This chain connects TRBV6-5 to TRBJ2-7; a weak D match, TRBD1 (6 bases). CDR3 length: 15 amino acids. The germline gives CDR1 MNHEY, CDR2 SVGAGI. Trimming shortened V by 0 bases and J by 3 bases, and 12 bases separated the two germline ends. DNA of the CDR3: TGTGCCAGCAGTTACTCGTTTACAGGGAGCTACGAGCAGTACTTC. Protein sequence: CASSYSFTGSYEQYF.

This clone appeared a single time. The V and J genes are TRBV2 and TRBJ1-4; D might be TRBD1 (6 bases). CDR1 is SNHLY and CDR2 is FYNNEI in the germline V gene. The CDR3 sequence is 15 residues long. V lost 8 bases to trimming and J lost 2 bases, with 15 bases between them. CDR3 nucleotides: TGTGCCAGCTCGCGCGCGGGGGGCACTAATGAAAAACTGTTTTTT. Its protein is CASSRAGGTNEKLFF. Complete variable domain (other parts from reference TRBV2 and TRBJ1-4): EPEVTQTPSHQVTQMGQEVILRCVPISNHLYFYWYRQILGQKVEFLVSFYNNEISEKSEIFDDQFSVERPDGSNFTLKIRSTKLEDSAMYFCASSRAGGTNEKLFFGSGTQLSVL.

The count of this clone is one. The sample holds other DNA sequences that translate to the same CDR3. The chain joins TRBV28 to TRBJ2-7; 10 positions agree with TRBD1. V was clipped by 8 bases and J by 5 bases; unmatched bases: 9. The CDR3 contains 14 residues. Germline-derived CDR1 and CDR2 are MDHEN and SYDVKM. CDR3 coding DNA: TGTGCCAGCCGACCGGGACAGGGGTTCCACGAGCAGTACTTC. Translating it yields CASRPGQGFHEQYF.

The rearrangement uses TRBV3-1 (or the pseudogene TRBV3-2) and TRBJ1-3, with TRBD1 matching 7 bases. The ends lost 2 bases at V and 4 bases at J; junction bases unmatched: 5. The CDR3 consists of 15 residues. Per germline, CDR1 LGHDT and CDR2 YNNKEL (reference sequence). CDR3 nucleotides: TGTGCCAGCAGCCAACAGGGGGTGTCGGGAAACACCATATATTTT. It encodes CASSQQGVSGNTIYF.

The chain has TRBV3-1 (or the pseudogene TRBV3-2) and TRBJ1-1, with D maybe TRBD1 (5 bases). Germline lookup yields CDR1 LGHDT and CDR2 YNNKEL (reference sequence). V dropped 4 bases and J dropped 0 bases, with 9 bases sitting between them. This CDR3 is built from 14 residues. The CDR3 region is CASSRQQLNTEAFF. CDR3 DNA: TGTGCCAGCAGCCGACAGCAACTGAACACTGAAGCTTTCTTT.

The J gene is TRBJ2-6, the V gene TRBV4-2; D is uncertain. Germline values: CDR1 LGHNA, CDR2 YNFKEQ. The V end lost 0 bases, the J end lost 4 bases, and 10 bases lay between the germline ends. The CDR3 runs to 16 residues. The CDR3 here is CASSQDFLNGANVLTF. CDR3 bases: TGTGCCAGCAGCCAAGATTTCCTAAACGGGGCCAACGTCCTGACTTTC.

The rearrangement uses TRBV18 and TRBJ1-2; a possible D gene is TRBD1 (5 bases). Trimming removed 3 bases from V and 4 bases from J, with 12 bases in between. The CDR3 is 14 amino acids. Looked up from germline, CDR1 is KGHSH and CDR2 is LQKENI. The CDR3 loop reads CASSPGGKSYGYTF. The CDR3 DNA reads TGTGCCAGCTCACCGGGGGGTAAATCCTATGGCTACACCTTC.